The 10 T cell receptor beta chains presented below share a single source sample, sequenced in a study of identical twins. From the 5' RACE reads, TCRdb called clonotypes with MiXCR, one entry per CDR3 protein. The sample records around 480,000 distinct CDR3 sequences, 13% to 15% being singletons. This sample also belongs to another study, concerning yellow fever vaccine responses in identical twins.

The sequenced material came from CD4+ T cells sorted from blood. The receptors were gathered from a woman in her late teens or twenties in good health.

The gene calls are TRBV7-8 and TRBJ2-3, with D maybe TRBD2 (6 bases). The CDR3 totals 16 residues. Germline V gene sequence: CDR1 SGHVS, CDR2 FQNEAQ. The V end was cut by 5 bases, the J end by 0 bases, with 15 bases between. The CDR3 sequence is CASSPGGARSTDTQYF. CDR3 nucleotide sequence: TGTGCCAGCAGCCCCGGGGGAGCCAGAAGCACAGATACGCAGTATTTT.

CDR3 residues: CASSAGQARHQETQYF. CDR3 DNA: TGTGCCAGCAGCGCCGGACAGGCCAGGCACCAAGAGACCCAGTACTTC. This chain connects TRBV9 to TRBJ2-5, with 7 bases fitting TRBD1. CDR3 length equals 16 residues. V was pared by 3 bases and J by 0 bases, with 8 bases of the junction left unmatched. CDR1 and CDR2 (germline): SGDLS, YYNGEE. Full variable domain (rest looked up from reference TRBV9 and TRBJ2-5): DSGVTQTPKHLITATGQRVTLRCSPRSGDLSVYWYQQSLDQGLQFLIQYYNGEERAKGNILERFSAQQFPDLHSELNLSSLELGDSALYFCASSAGQARHQETQYFGPGTRLLVL.

The gene calls are TRBV3-1 and TRBJ2-6, with D uncertain. V dropped 0 bases and J dropped 0 bases, with 12 bases sitting between them. The CDR3 sequence is 18 residues long. Per germline, CDR1 LGHDT and CDR2 YNNKEL (reference sequence). The chain's CDR3 is CASSQDSGSSSGANVLTF. The CDR3 DNA reads TGTGCCAGCAGCCAAGATTCGGGCAGCAGCTCTGGGGCCAACGTCCTGACTTTC. Looking up the rest from reference TRBV3-1 and TRBJ2-6 gives the full variable domain: DTAVSQTPKYLVTQMGNDKSIKCEQNLGHDTMYWYKQDSKKFLKIMFSYNNKELIINETVPNRFSPKSPDKAHLNLHINSLELGDSAVYFCASSQDSGSSSGANVLTFGAGSRLTVL.

The J gene is TRBJ2-1, the V gene TRBV11-3, with 13 bases fitting TRBD2. The length of the CDR3 is 15 residues. The trim removed 5 bases at V and 8 bases at J, leaving 6 bases unmatched. Per the germline V gene, CDR1 is SGHNT and CDR2 is YENEEA. CDR3 in DNA: TGTGCCAGCAGCCGGACTAGCGGGAGTTGGTATGAGCAGTTCTTC. Amino acids: CASSRTSGSWYEQFF.

The V and J genes are TRBV20-1 and TRBJ2-7, with TRBD2 matching 13 bases. This CDR3 has 15 residues. J lost 5 bases, V lost 8 bases, and 12 bases had no gene match. Germline V gene sequence: CDR1 DFQATT, CDR2 SNEGSKA (reference sequence). Here the CDR3 reads CSPRTSGGLRNEQYF. CDR3 nucleotides: TGCAGTCCCCGGACTAGCGGGGGCCTGAGGAACGAGCAGTACTTC.

This clonotype has more than one count but fewer than ten. The CDR3 nucleotides read TGTGCCAGCAGCGCGGGACTAGCGGGGGGCGGGGAGACCCAGTACTTC. Protein: CASSAGLAGGGETQYF. This chain joins TRBV5-4 and TRBJ2-5; TRBD2 agrees at 15 bases. V lost 4 bases and J lost 5; bases outside the gene matches: 6. The CDR3 totals 16 residues. Germline CDR1 is SGHNT and CDR2 is YYREEE (reference sequence). Complete variable domain (other parts from reference TRBV5-4 and TRBJ2-5): ETGVTQSPTHLIKTRGQQVTLRCSSQSGHNTVSWYQQALGQGPQFIFQYYREEENGRGNFPPRFSGLQFPNYSSELNVNALELDDSALYLCASSAGLAGGGETQYFGPGTRLLVL.

The rearrangement links TRBV27 to TRBJ2-7; D is unresolved. The V end lost 3 bases, the J end lost 3 bases, and 12 bases lay between the germline ends. The CDR3 length is 14 residues. Germline V lookup: CDR1 MNHEY, CDR2 SMNVEV (reference sequence). CDR3 residues: CASSFTGPNYEQYF. The CDR3 nucleotides read TGTGCCAGCAGTTTTACCGGACCGAACTACGAGCAGTACTTC.

This clonotype was observed a few times. The rearrangement joins TRBV5-1 to TRBJ2-7; D may be TRBD1 (6 bases). The ends were cut back, 10 bases at V and 3 bases at J, with 14 bases in the middle. The CDR3 is made up of 12 amino acids. In germline, CDR1 is SGHRS, CDR2 YFSETQ. The CDR3 reads CAPDTGNYEQYF. The CDR3 DNA is TGCGCCCCAGACACAGGGAACTACGAGCAGTACTTC.

The chain uses TRBV11-2 and TRBJ2-7; D possibly corresponds to TRBD1 (5 bases). The CDR3 totals 15 residues. Germline lookup yields CDR1 SGHAT and CDR2 FQNNGV. V lost 0 bases to trimming and J lost 3 bases, with 12 bases between them. The CDR3 nucleotides read TGTGCCAGCAGCTTAGACCTGGGGCTACTCTACGAGCAGTACTTC. This gives the protein CASSLDLGLLYEQYF.

This clonotype was counted between two and nine times. As DNA, the CDR3 is TGCGCCAGCAGCCAAGATCTTGCTAGCGGGCTACAAGAGACCCAGTACTTC. It translates to CASSQDLASGLQETQYF. The gene calls are TRBV4-3 and TRBJ2-5; 8 bases map to TRBD2. Germline V lookup: CDR1 LGHNA, CDR2 YSLEER. This CDR3 comprises 17 residues. Unmatched junction bases numbered 8, after V lost 0 bases and J lost 2 bases.